Presented here are 9 T cell receptor beta chains from one specimen sequenced in a study of blood T cell repertoires in COVID-19 (TCRdb year 2020). The library was built by means of the immunoSEQ multiplex PCR assay. As stored in TCRdb, this immuneACCESS dataset retains in-frame rearrangements with V and J assigned. A fraction of the clones does not appear; measured against another copy, unresolved V genes explain less than half of the discrepancy, and the remainder lacks a known reason. Counted in this sample were 60,000 to 65,000 clones; over 75% of them appeared once. The ten largest clones take up roughly 18% of the sample. What was sequenced was peripheral blood. All receptors derive from a man aged 55-75 years with acute or convalescent COVID-19.

The chain couples TRBV30 to TRBJ1-3, with no clear D. The V gene's germline CDR1 is GTSNPN and CDR2 SVGIG (reference sequence). The CDR3 is made up of 14 amino acids. Deletions cut 2 bases from V and 0 bases from J, with 8 bases between. As DNA, the CDR3 is TGTGCCTGGAGTAGAGGAATCTCTGGAAACACCATATATTTT. Amino acids: CAWSRGISGNTIYF.

This rearrangement joins TRBV10-3 to TRBJ1-2; D is uncertain. The CDR3 has 11 amino acids. V was trimmed by 10 bases and J by 5 bases, leaving 11 bases between them. Germline V gives CDR1 ENHRY, CDR2 SYGVKD. This CDR3 is CATETRYGYTF. As DNA, the CDR3 is TGTGCCACCGAGACAAGGTATGGCTACACCTTC.

This chain uses TRBV4-3 with TRBJ2-2; 11 bases match TRBD2. This CDR3 is built from 15 residues. Germline CDR1 and CDR2: LGHNA and YSLEER. V lost 4 bases and J lost 5; bases outside the gene matches: 3. The CDR3 region has the DNA TGCGCCAGCAGCCTAACTAGCGGGAGTACCGGGGAGCTGTTTTTT. Translated, it gives CASSLTSGSTGELFF.

The rearrangement links TRBV11-3 to TRBJ2-1, with TRBD1 matching 9 bases. The CDR3 sequence is 15 residues long. Germline V lookup: CDR1 SGHNT, CDR2 YENEEA. The junction had 5 bases not matched to a gene; V was cut back by 4 bases and J by 4 bases. In nucleotides, the CDR3 is TGTGCCAGCAGCTCGGACAGGGGCTGGTACAATGAGCAGTTCTTC. Translating it yields CASSSDRGWYNEQFF.

The chain employs TRBV6-5 and TRBJ2-3; perhaps TRBD1 as D (5 bases). V lost 0 bases to trimming and J lost 11 bases, with 15 bases between them. Germline V gene lookup returns CDR1 MNHEY and CDR2 SVGAGI. CDR3 length equals 14 residues. The CDR3: CASSYSQPGQGQYF. The CDR3 coding sequence is TGTGCCAGCAGTTACTCCCAACCGGGCCAGGGGCAGTATTTT.

V usage is TRBV6-5 and J usage is TRBJ2-1; 8 bases are shared with TRBD1. The CDR3 extends over 15 amino acids. V was pared by 3 bases and J by 7 bases, with 8 bases of the junction left unmatched. CDR1 MNHEY and CDR2 SVGAGI come from the germline V gene. The CDR3 DNA follows: TGTGCCAGCAGTTATGATCACAGGGGGAAAAATGAGCAGTTCTTC. It specifies CASSYDHRGKNEQFF.

This clone was seen a few times. This CDR3 reads CASSQGQAYSETQYF. Written as DNA, the CDR3 is TGTGCCAGCAGCCAAGGACAGGCTTATTCGGAGACCCAGTACTTC. This chain connects TRBV27 to TRBJ2-5; 7 bases map to TRBD1. Trimming took 6 bases from V and 5 from J; bases not matched to a gene: 12. From germline, CDR1 is MNHEY and CDR2 SMNVEV (reference sequence). The CDR3 runs 15 residues.

The chain joins TRBV25-1 to TRBJ1-2, with 9 bases that match TRBD1. The CDR3 is 12 amino acids. The V gene end was trimmed by 4 bases and the J gene end by 8 bases; junction bases not matched to a gene: 2. CDR1 is MGHDK, CDR2 SYGVNS, per germline. The chain's CDR3 is CASSGDRDGYTF. Written as DNA, the CDR3 is TGTGCCAGCAGTGGGGACAGGGACGGCTACACCTTC.

This clone was detected only once. The gene calls are TRBV7-6 and TRBJ2-4, with D perhaps TRBD2 (6 bases). The CDR3 contains 14 residues. Germline CDR1 SGHVS, CDR2 FNYEAQ. Trimming pared 3 bases from V and 5 bases from J, leaving 11 bases between. The CDR3 sequence: CASSLGGPENIQYF. Written as DNA, the CDR3 is TGTGCCAGCAGCTTGGGAGGACCTGAAAACATTCAGTACTTC.